Presented here are 8 T cell receptor beta chains from one specimen sequenced in a study of cytomegalovirus exposure and HLA in healthy donors. In the PCR, 60 Vbeta and 13 Jbeta primers were used. Generated by immunoSEQ multiplex PCR, the TCRdb table keeps only in-frame clones and is missing some. The table includes some 200,000 clones, roughly 84% detected once. Source material: PBMCs. These receptor sequences come from a boy between 2 and 10 years old in good health and CMV-seronegative.

This chain links TRBV19 with TRBJ1-1; 7 bases match TRBD1. The germline V gene has CDR1 LNHDA and CDR2 SQIVND (reference sequence). This CDR3 is built from 16 residues. V lost 5 bases and J lost 0; bases outside the gene matches: 9. In nucleotides, the CDR3 is TGTGCCAGTAGTGCCTGGACAGGTACCTTGAACACTGAAGCTTTCTTT. As protein: CASSAWTGTLNTEAFF.

The rearrangement links TRBV5-8 to TRBJ1-6; 10 nucleotides agree with TRBD1. Germline lookup yields CDR1 SGHTS and CDR2 YDEGEE. The CDR3 covers 19 residues. J was trimmed by 12 bases and V by 0 bases; bases with no gene match: 18. Written as DNA, the CDR3 is TGTGCCAGCAGCTTGGCCGGGACAGGGGTCTTTGACCCTAGCGGACCCCTCCACTTT. It translates to CASSLAGTGVFDPSGPLHF.

The chain links TRBV5-1 to TRBJ2-7, with a possible D match to TRBD1 (6 bases). CDR3 length: 15 residues. The V gene lost 4 bases and the J gene lost 6 bases, with 20 bases spanning the gap. Germline assignment: CDR1 SGHRS and CDR2 YFSETQ. CDR3 nucleotides: TGCGCCAGCAGCGCTACGACAGGCCCCCTTGGCGAGCAGTACTTC. Residues: CASSATTGPLGEQYF. Full variable domain (missing parts from reference TRBV5-1 and TRBJ2-7): KAGVTQTPRYLIKTRGQQVTLSCSPISGHRSVSWYQQTPGQGLQFLFEYFSETQRNKGNFPGRFSGRQFSNSRSEMNVSTLELGDSALYLCASSATTGPLGEQYFGPGTRLTVT.

This sequence joins TRBV11-2 and TRBJ2-3; D may be TRBD2 (5 bases). The CDR3 is 16 amino acids. The germline V gene encodes CDR1 SGHAT and CDR2 FQNNGV. V lost 3 bases to trimming and J lost 2 bases, with 15 bases between them. The CDR3 DNA reads as TGTGCCAGCAGCTTGTATCTAGCTGGAGTCACAGATACGCAGTATTTT. It specifies CASSLYLAGVTDTQYF.

The sample holds one count of this clone. The V gene is TRBV6-5, the J gene TRBJ1-2, with 9 bases identical to TRBD1. Germline V lookup: CDR1 MNHEY, CDR2 SVGAGI. The CDR3 has 13 amino acids. V was pared by 6 bases and J by 7 bases, with 6 bases of the junction left unmatched. The CDR3 is CASSSDRGFGYTF. CDR3 DNA: TGTGCCAGCAGCTCGGACAGGGGCTTTGGCTACACCTTC.

This chain connects TRBV6-6 to TRBJ2-1; a possible D gene is TRBD2 (7 bases). The CDR3 has 16 amino acids. The V end lost 2 bases, the J end lost 7 bases, and 18 bases lay between the germline ends. CDR1 is MNHNY, CDR2 SVGAGI, per germline (reference sequence). This CDR3 reads CASSYVQGGAGNEQFF. In DNA form, the CDR3 reads TGTGCCAGCAGTTACGTCCAAGGGGGGGCCGGAAATGAGCAGTTCTTC.

The rearrangement uses TRBV4-1 and TRBJ2-2, with D maybe TRBD1 (6 bases). The CDR3 length is 18 residues. Looked up from germline, CDR1 is MGHRA and CDR2 is YSYEKL. V was pared by 1 base and J by 5 bases, with 20 bases between. The CDR3 protein is CASSQGLIQGRRTGELFF. CDR3 DNA: TGCGCCAGCAGCCAAGGACTCATACAGGGCCGTAGGACCGGGGAGCTGTTTTTT.

This clone was found a few times. This sequence joins TRBV7-3 and TRBJ1-1; D possibly corresponds to TRBD1 (5 bases). Between the trimmed V and J ends, which lost 3 bases and 12 bases, there was a span of 14 bases. In germline, CDR1 is SGHTA, CDR2 FQGTGA. CDR3 length: 12 residues. The CDR3 sequence is CASSLGDSPPFF. The CDR3 bases are TGTGCCAGCAGCTTGGGTGACAGTCCCCCTTTCTTT.